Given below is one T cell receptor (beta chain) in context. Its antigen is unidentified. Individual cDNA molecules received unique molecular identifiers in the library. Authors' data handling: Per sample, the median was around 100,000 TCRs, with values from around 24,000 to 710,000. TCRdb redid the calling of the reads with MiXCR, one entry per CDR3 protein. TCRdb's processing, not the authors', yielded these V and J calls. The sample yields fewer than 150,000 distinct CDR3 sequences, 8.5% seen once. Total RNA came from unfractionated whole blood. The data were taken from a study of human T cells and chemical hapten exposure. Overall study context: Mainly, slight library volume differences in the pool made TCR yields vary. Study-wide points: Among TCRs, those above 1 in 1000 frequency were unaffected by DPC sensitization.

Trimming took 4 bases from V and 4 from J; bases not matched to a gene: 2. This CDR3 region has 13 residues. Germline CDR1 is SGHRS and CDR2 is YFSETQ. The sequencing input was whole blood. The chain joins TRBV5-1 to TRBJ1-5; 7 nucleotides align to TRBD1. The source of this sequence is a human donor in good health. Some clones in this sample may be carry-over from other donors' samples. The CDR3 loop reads CASSMTGNQPQHF. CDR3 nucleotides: TGCGCCAGCAGCATGACAGGGAATCAGCCCCAGCATTTT.